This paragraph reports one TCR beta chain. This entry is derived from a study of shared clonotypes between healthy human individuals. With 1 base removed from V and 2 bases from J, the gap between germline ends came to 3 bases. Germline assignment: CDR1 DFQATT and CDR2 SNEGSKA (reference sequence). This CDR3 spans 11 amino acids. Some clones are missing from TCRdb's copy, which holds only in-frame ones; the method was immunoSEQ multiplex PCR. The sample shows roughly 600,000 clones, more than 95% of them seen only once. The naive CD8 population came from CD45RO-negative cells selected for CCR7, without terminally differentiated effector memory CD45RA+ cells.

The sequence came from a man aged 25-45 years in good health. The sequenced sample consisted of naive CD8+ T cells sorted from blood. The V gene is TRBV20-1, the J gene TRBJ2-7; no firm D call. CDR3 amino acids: CSARVTYEQYF. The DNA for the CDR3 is TGCAGTGCTAGAGTGACCTACGAGCAGTACTTC.